Described below is a single TCR beta chain sequence and its context. J lost 4 bases, V lost 2 bases, and 1 base had no gene match. This CDR3 is 15 amino acids long. Germline V gene sequence: CDR1 MDHEN, CDR2 SYDVKM. This sample is drawn from a study of blood T cell repertoires in COVID-19. Assay: immunoSEQ multiplex PCR; the TCRdb copy retains only in-frame clones and omits some. This repertoire shows around 300,000 clones, approximately 90% found once; its top ten account for over 2%. The specimen was PBMCs or T cells enriched from blood (not recorded which). This sequence originates from a woman in her fifties or sixties in a cohort exposed to, infected with or recovered from COVID-19 (not recorded which). The chain combines TRBV28 with TRBJ2-2; 10 bases agree with TRBD1. CDR3 protein: CASSLGDRGTGELFF. The DNA for the CDR3 is TGTGCCAGCAGTTTAGGGGACAGGGGCACCGGGGAGCTGTTTTTT.